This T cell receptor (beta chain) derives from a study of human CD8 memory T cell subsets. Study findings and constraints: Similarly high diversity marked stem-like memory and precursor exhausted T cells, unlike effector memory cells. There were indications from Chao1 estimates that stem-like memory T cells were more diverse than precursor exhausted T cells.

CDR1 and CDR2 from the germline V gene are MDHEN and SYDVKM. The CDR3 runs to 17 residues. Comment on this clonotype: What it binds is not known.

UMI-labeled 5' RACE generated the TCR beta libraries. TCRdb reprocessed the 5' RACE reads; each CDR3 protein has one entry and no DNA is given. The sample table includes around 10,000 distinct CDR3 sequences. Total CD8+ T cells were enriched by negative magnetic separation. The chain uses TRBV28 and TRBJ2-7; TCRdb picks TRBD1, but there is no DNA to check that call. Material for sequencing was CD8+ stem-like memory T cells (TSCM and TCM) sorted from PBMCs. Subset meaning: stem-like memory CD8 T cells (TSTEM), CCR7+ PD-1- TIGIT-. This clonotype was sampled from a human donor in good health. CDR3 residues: CASSTQFRDRGRYEQYF. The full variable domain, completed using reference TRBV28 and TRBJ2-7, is DVKVTQSSRYLVKRTGEKVFLECVQDMDHENMFWYRQDPGLGLRLIYFSYDVKMKEKGDIPEGYSVSREKKERFSLILESASTNQTSMYLCASSTQFRDRGRYEQYFGPGTRLTVT.